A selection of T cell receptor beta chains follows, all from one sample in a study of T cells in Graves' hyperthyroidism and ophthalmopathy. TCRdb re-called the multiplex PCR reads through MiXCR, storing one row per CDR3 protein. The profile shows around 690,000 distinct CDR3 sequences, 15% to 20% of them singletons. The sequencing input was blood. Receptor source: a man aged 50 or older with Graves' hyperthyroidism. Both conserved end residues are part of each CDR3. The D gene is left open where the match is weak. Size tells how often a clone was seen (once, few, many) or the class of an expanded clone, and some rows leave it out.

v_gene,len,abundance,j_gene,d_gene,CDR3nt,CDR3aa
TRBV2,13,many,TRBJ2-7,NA,TGTGCCAGCAGCCCCACGGTTACCTACGAGCAGTACTTC,CASSPTVTYEQYF
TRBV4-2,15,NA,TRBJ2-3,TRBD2,TGTGCCAGCAGCCAAGAGACTAGCGGAACAGATACGCAGTATTTT,CASSQETSGTDTQYF
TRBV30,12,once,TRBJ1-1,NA,TGTGCCTGGACCCAGAGGAACACTGAAACTTTCTTT,CAWTQRNTETFF
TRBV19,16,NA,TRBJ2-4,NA,TGTGCCAGTAGTATAGTCGCGGTCTTAGCCAAAAACATTCAGTACTTC,CASSIVAVLAKNIQYF
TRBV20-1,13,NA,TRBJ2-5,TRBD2,TGCAGTGCTCGAGAGCGGGGACCGGAGACCCAGTACTTC,CSARERGPETQYF
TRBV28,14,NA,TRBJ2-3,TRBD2,TGTGCCAGCAGGGTCGGGACTAGCGGGATGGAACAGTATTTT,CASRVGTSGMEQYF
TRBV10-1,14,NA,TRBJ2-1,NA,TGCGCCAGCAGTGCCGACACGTACTTCGGGGAGCAGTTCTTC,CASSADTYFGEQFF
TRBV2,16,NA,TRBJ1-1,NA,TGTGCCAGCAGTTTTTTTGTGGGGCGAGGGAACACTGAAGCTTTCTTT,CASSFFVGRGNTEAFF
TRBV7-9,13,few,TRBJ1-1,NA,TGTGCCAGCACCACGGGCAGTATCGGTGAAGCTTTCTTT,CASTTGSIGEAFF
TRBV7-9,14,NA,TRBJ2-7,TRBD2,TGTGCCAGCAGCTTAGTGGGAGGGGACGACGAGCAGTACTTC,CASSLVGGDDEQYF
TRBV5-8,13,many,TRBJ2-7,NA,TGTGCCAGCAGCTTCACGGTCTCCTACGAGCAGTACTTC,CASSFTVSYEQYF
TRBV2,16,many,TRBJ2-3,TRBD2,TGTGCCAGCAGAGGGACTAGCGGTCTTAACACAGATACGCAGTATTTT,CASRGTSGLNTDTQYF
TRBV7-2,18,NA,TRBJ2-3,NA,TGTGCCAGCAGCCTTTTGGGGGTGGACGTTCTGACCACAGATACGCAGTATTTT,CASSLLGVDVLTTDTQYF